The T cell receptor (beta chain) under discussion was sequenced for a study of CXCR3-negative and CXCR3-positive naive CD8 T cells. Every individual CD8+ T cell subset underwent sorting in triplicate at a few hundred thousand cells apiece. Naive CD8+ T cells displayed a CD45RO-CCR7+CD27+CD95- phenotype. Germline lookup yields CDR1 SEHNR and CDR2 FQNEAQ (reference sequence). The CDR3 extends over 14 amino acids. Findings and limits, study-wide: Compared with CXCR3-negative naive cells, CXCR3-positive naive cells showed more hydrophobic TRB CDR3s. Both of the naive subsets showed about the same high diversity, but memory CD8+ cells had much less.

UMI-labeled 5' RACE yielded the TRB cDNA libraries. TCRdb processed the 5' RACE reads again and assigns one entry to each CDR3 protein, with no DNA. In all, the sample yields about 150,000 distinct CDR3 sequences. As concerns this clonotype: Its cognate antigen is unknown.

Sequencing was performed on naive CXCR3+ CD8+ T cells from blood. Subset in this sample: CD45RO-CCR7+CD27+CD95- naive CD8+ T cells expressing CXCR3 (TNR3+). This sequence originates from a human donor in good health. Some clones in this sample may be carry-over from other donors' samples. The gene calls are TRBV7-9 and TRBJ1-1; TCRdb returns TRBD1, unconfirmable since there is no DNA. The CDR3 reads CASGDRGLRTEAFF.